Each of the 27 T cell receptor beta chains below was sequenced from the same sample in a study of T cell changes during pregnancy in multiple sclerosis. The assay was immunoSEQ multiplex PCR, and TCRdb's table has in-frame clones only and misses some. The table includes under 45,000 clones, 91% detected once. This sample comprised CD4+ T cells from peripheral blood mononuclear cells, obtained in the second trimester of pregnancy. All receptors derive from a female donor in good health, enrolled as a control in a pregnancy study.

CDR3: CASTGVADSPLHF. CDR3 in DNA: TGTGCCAGCACAGGGGTAGCTGATTCACCCCTCCACTTT. This rearrangement joins TRBV2 to TRBJ1-6; tentatively, D is TRBD1 (6 bases). This CDR3 is 13 amino acids long. Germline CDR1 reads SNHLY; CDR2 reads FYNNEI. V was shortened by 7 bases and J by 8 bases, with 12 bases between the two germline ends.

The chain is built from TRBV7-3 and TRBJ2-3; D gene ambiguous. The CDR3 spans 13 residues. Germline V CDR1 and CDR2: SGHTA, FQGTGA. V shed 4 bases and J shed 3 bases, with 8 bases lying between them. The CDR3 reads CASSSSLTDTQYF. CDR3 bases: TGTGCCAGCAGCTCCTCACTAACAGATACGCAGTATTTT.

The genes are TRBV27 and TRBJ1-6; 10 nucleotides align to TRBD1. V shed 4 bases and J 0 bases; nucleotides not matched to a gene: 12. The CDR3 spans 20 residues. The germline V gene encodes CDR1 MNHEY and CDR2 SMNVEV (reference sequence). CDR3 nucleotides: TGTGCCAGCAGTTCCGGCAAAGGACAGGGGGAGACCTCCTATAATTCACCCCTCCACTTT. The encoded protein is CASSSGKGQGETSYNSPLHF.

In this sample, this clone turned up a few times. The chain is built from TRBV11-2 and TRBJ1-2; TRBD1 matches 7 bases. CDR3 length: 13 amino acids. After removal of 5 bases from V and 3 bases from J, the junction contained 3 bases not matched to a gene. Germline CDR1 reads SGHAT; CDR2 reads FQNNGV. The CDR3 protein is CASSPGQDYGYTF. DNA for the CDR3: TGTGCCAGCAGCCCAGGACAGGACTATGGCTACACCTTC.

This chain joins TRBV2 and TRBJ1-5, with 8 positions matching TRBD1. Trimming at V came to 4 bases and at J to 3 bases, leaving 5 bases not matched to a gene. The CDR3 extends over 15 amino acids. Germline values: CDR1 SNHLY, CDR2 FYNNEI. The DNA for the CDR3 is TGTGCCAGCAGTGTAGCAGGGGGCATCAATCAGCCCCAGCATTTT. It translates to CASSVAGGINQPQHF.

This clone was counted once. The chain joins TRBV19 to TRBJ1-5; the match to TRBD1 covers 7 bases. The CDR3 loop spans 17 amino acids. Losses at the gene ends were 7 bases for V and 7 bases for J; bases not matched to a gene: 19. The germline V gene has CDR1 LNHDA and CDR2 SQIVND (reference sequence). CDR3 residues: CASTVKTGNVVGQPQHF. CDR3 nucleotides: TGTGCCAGTACCGTAAAGACAGGGAATGTGGTGGGACAGCCCCAGCATTTT.

The CDR3 sequence is CASSRQGGFAEAFF. The CDR3 nucleotides read TGTGCCAGCAGTAGACAGGGAGGTTTTGCTGAAGCTTTCTTT. The genes are TRBV6-4 and TRBJ1-1, with 7 bases fitting TRBD1. Looked up from germline, CDR1 is MRHNA and CDR2 is SNTAGT. The CDR3 spans 14 residues. Losses at the gene ends were 5 bases for V and 6 bases for J; bases not matched to a gene: 9.

The rearrangement joins TRBV29-1 to TRBJ2-5; TRBD1 might be the D (6 bases). The J call may be mistaken, given a closer DNA end match to TRBJ2-7. The CDR3 loop spans 12 amino acids. Germline CDR1 is SQVTM and CDR2 is ANQGSEA. DNA of the CDR3: TGCAGCGCGGGACATTGGTCCTACGAGCAGTACTTC. Translated, it gives CSAGHWSYEQYF.

V usage is TRBV5-6 and J usage is TRBJ1-4, with 10 bases that match TRBD1. Trimming cost V 4 bases and J 7 bases; bases outside gene matches: 4. Germline-derived CDR1 and CDR2 are SGHDT and YYEEEE. CDR3 length equals 14 residues. The CDR3 here is CASSQTGGVEKLFF. CDR3 in DNA: TGTGCCAGCAGCCAGACAGGGGGCGTTGAAAAACTGTTTTTT.

The chain recombines TRBV5-1 with TRBJ2-1; TRBD2 agrees at 9 bases. From germline, CDR1 is SGHRS and CDR2 YFSETQ. V shed 4 bases and J 4 bases; nucleotides not matched to a gene: 6. The CDR3 spans 15 residues. CDR3 bases: TGCGCCAGCAGCCTTAGGCTAGCGGGATACAATGAGCAGTTCTTC. Amino acids: CASSLRLAGYNEQFF.

The V gene is TRBV19, the J gene TRBJ1-5; D gene unclear. Trimming took 3 bases from V and 0 from J, leaving 9 bases between them. The CDR3 covers 15 residues. The germline V gene encodes CDR1 LNHDA and CDR2 SQIVND (reference sequence). The CDR3: CASSIFFYSNQPQHF. In DNA form, the CDR3 reads TGTGCCAGTAGTATTTTCTTCTATAGCAATCAGCCCCAGCATTTT.

The CDR3 loop reads CASSLGLVSYEQYF. The CDR3 coding sequence is TGTGCCAGCAGTTTGGGGCTTGTTTCCTACGAGCAGTACTTC. V is TRBV27 and J is TRBJ2-7, with TRBD1 as a possible D gene (5 bases). V lost 3 bases to trimming and J lost 1 base, with 10 bases between them. The CDR3 runs to 14 residues. Germline V gene sequence: CDR1 MNHEY, CDR2 SMNVEV (reference sequence).

The chain links TRBV7-9 to TRBJ1-2; D uncertain. CDR3 length equals 11 residues. The V and J ends lost 5 bases and 8 bases respectively, with 9 bases between them. Germline V lookup: CDR1 SEHNR, CDR2 FQNEAQ (reference sequence). The CDR3 region is CASSQSGGYTF. CDR3 nucleotide sequence: TGTGCCAGCAGCCAATCTGGCGGCTACACCTTC.

The chain uses TRBV5-1 and TRBJ2-7; 10 bases align to TRBD2. Germline V gene lookup returns CDR1 SGHRS and CDR2 YFSETQ. With 0 bases clipped from V and 5 bases from J, the junction kept 8 bases outside the gene matches. This CDR3 is 16 amino acids long. CDR3 loop: CASSLGPAGGPDEQYF. DNA of the CDR3: TGCGCCAGCAGCTTGGGTCCAGCGGGGGGGCCGGACGAGCAGTACTTC.

The rearrangement uses TRBV13 and TRBJ1-2; 8 nucleotides align to TRBD1. CDR3 length: 16 amino acids. Germline CDR1 reads PRHDT; CDR2 reads FYEKMQ (reference sequence). V was pared by 5 bases and J by 2 bases, with 10 bases of the junction left unmatched. Here the CDR3 DNA reads TGTGCCAGCAGCCAACGTCTGGACAGGGAAAACTATGGCTACACCTTC. It translates to CASSQRLDRENYGYTF.

The J gene is TRBJ2-3, the V gene TRBV5-1; the match to TRBD2 covers 7 bases. The CDR3 is 14 amino acids. CDR1 is SGHRS and CDR2 is YFSETQ in the germline V gene. V lost 4 bases to trimming and J lost 2 bases; unmatched junction nucleotides: 4. The CDR3 sequence is CASSPGGTTDTQYF. In DNA form, the CDR3 reads TGCGCCAGCAGCCCGGGGGGTACCACAGATACGCAGTATTTT.

This clone was recorded only once. The same CDR3 also results from other DNA sequences found in this sample. The chain carries TRBV7-9 and TRBJ1-5; D is unclear. There are 15 residues in the CDR3. With 1 base removed from V and 3 bases from J, the gap between germline ends came to 10 bases. Per the germline V gene, CDR1 is SEHNR and CDR2 is FQNEAQ (reference sequence). The CDR3 sequence: CASSLGPGFNQPQHF. CDR3 nucleotide sequence: TGTGCCAGCAGCTTAGGGCCGGGATTCAATCAGCCCCAGCATTTT.

The chain uses TRBV18 and TRBJ1-1; the D is unclear. V lost 5 bases and J lost 2, with 12 bases in between. The germline gives CDR1 KGHSH, CDR2 LQKENI. This CDR3 comprises 14 residues. The CDR3 sequence: CASSSANSNTEAFF. The DNA for the CDR3 is TGTGCCAGCTCAAGCGCGAATAGCAACACTGAAGCTTTCTTT.

The rearrangement uses TRBV6-6 and TRBJ1-1; D remains ambiguous. Trimming removed 4 bases at V and 10 bases at J, with 13 bases between. The CDR3 is 12 amino acids. Germline assignment: CDR1 MNHNY and CDR2 SVGAGI (reference sequence). The CDR3 here is CASSSGSGRAFF. The CDR3 nucleotides are TGTGCCAGCAGTTCCGGGTCCGGGAGAGCTTTCTTT.

The J gene is TRBJ1-5, the V gene TRBV4-2; no reliable D call. The ends were cut back, 0 bases at V and 7 bases at J, with 16 bases in the middle. In germline, CDR1 is LGHNA, CDR2 YNFKEQ. The CDR3 contains 16 residues. As DNA, the CDR3 is TGTGCCAGCAGCCAAGAAGGAAGAGGGAAAGACCAGCCCCAGCATTTT. Its translation: CASSQEGRGKDQPQHF.

The rearrangement uses TRBV28 and TRBJ2-4; 8 nucleotides line up with TRBD1. The CDR3 has 15 amino acids. CDR1 and CDR2 from the germline V gene are MDHEN and SYDVKM. The V gene end was trimmed by 6 bases and the J gene end by 3 bases; junction bases not matched to a gene: 7. CDR3 bases: TGTGCCAGCAGGGCTACAGGGGGAGTCAAAAACATTCAGTACTTC. Encoded protein: CASRATGGVKNIQYF.

The V gene is TRBV7-6, the J gene TRBJ2-6; weak D call: TRBD1 (6 bases). The CDR3 is 17 amino acids. Between the trimmed V and J ends, which lost 5 bases and 0 bases, there was a span of 14 bases. Germline loops: CDR1 SGHVS, CDR2 FNYEAQ. The CDR3 region has the DNA TGTGCCAGCAGCCTCAGGGGTGGATCCTCTGGGGCCAACGTCCTGACTTTC. Translating gives CASSLRGGSSGANVLTF.

This clone has a single count. V usage is TRBV6-4 and J usage is TRBJ1-1; 7 bases match TRBD1. This CDR3 region has 13 residues. Trimming removed 6 bases from V and 7 bases from J; junction bases left unmatched: 8. The germline CDR1 and CDR2 sequences are MRHNA and SNTAGT. The CDR3 nucleotides read TGTGCCAGCAGCTCTCTCAGGGGGAGTGAAGCTTTCTTT. This codes for CASSSLRGSEAFF.

This clone was found once. The rearrangement joins TRBV9 to TRBJ1-6; 9 bases are shared with TRBD1. This CDR3 is 16 amino acids long. The V gene's germline CDR1 is SGDLS and CDR2 YYNGEE. Unmatched junction bases numbered 5, after V lost 0 bases and J lost 7 bases. The CDR3 nucleotides read TGTGCCAGCAGCGTAGAGGGAACAGGGGGCAATTCACCCCTCCACTTT. Protein product: CASSVEGTGGNSPLHF.

The chain carries TRBV18 and TRBJ2-7; 7 nucleotides agree with TRBD1. The germline V gene has CDR1 KGHSH and CDR2 LQKENI. After removal of 5 bases from V and 5 bases from J, the junction contained 9 bases not matched to a gene. This CDR3 comprises 14 residues. The CDR3 loop reads CASSTHRGVDEQYF. CDR3 coding DNA: TGTGCCAGCTCAACCCACAGGGGAGTCGACGAGCAGTACTTC. Looking up the rest from reference TRBV18 and TRBJ2-7 gives the full variable domain: NAGVMQNPRHLVRRRGQEARLRCSPMKGHSHVYWYRQLPEEGLKFMVYLQKENIIDESGMPKERFSAEFPKEGPSILRIQQVVRGDSAAYFCASSTHRGVDEQYFGPGTRLTVT.

The chain has TRBV5-6 and TRBJ2-7, with 11 nucleotides matching TRBD1. CDR1 is SGHDT and CDR2 is YYEEEE in the germline V gene. J was trimmed by 5 bases and V by 5 bases; bases with no gene match: 9. This CDR3 has 15 residues. CDR3 loop: CASSAGTGGINEQYF. CDR3 DNA sequence: TGTGCCAGCAGTGCCGGGACAGGGGGGATCAACGAGCAGTACTTC.

This clone is judged medium-sized (0.01 to 0.1%). J is TRBJ1-4 and V is TRBV5-4, with 7 bases identical to TRBD1. Trimming took 1 base from V and 7 from J; bases not matched to a gene: 1. The CDR3 is made up of 13 amino acids. Germline loops: CDR1 SGHNT, CDR2 YYREEE (reference sequence). The CDR3 protein is CASSLNRGEKLFF. The CDR3 DNA is TGTGCCAGCAGCTTGAACAGGGGTGAAAAACTGTTTTTT. Based on the CDR3 plus reference TRBV5-4 and TRBJ1-4, the full variable domain is ETGVTQSPTHLIKTRGQQVTLRCSSQSGHNTVSWYQQALGQGPQFIFQYYREEENGRGNFPPRFSGLQFPNYSSELNVNALELDDSALYLCASSLNRGEKLFFGSGTQLSVL.